These T cell receptor beta chains were read from a single sample in a study of OX40 agonist ivuxolimab in advanced cancers. Using immunoSEQ multiplex PCR, the repertoire was profiled, and TCRdb retains in-frame clones only, with some absent. The sample shows about 140,000 clones, approximately 90% of them seen only once. Sample: CD4+ or CD8+ T cells sorted from blood, taken in a trial of the OX40 agonist ivuxolimab. Every receptor here comes from an adult with an advanced solid tumor such as melanoma, head and neck, liver or kidney cancer. CDR3s include the opening cysteine and the closing phenylalanine or tryptophan. The D gene is left open where the match is weak. For some rows the clone size is stated as once, few or many, or as a class when expanded; others skip it.

V	size	D	length	J	CDR3	DNA
TRBV4-1	few	TRBD1	14	TRBJ1-5	CASSRDRGIQPQHF	TGCGCCAGCAGCCGGGACAGGGGGATTCAGCCCCAGCATTTT
TRBV19	.	.	16	TRBJ1-5	CASSITFGDGGQPQHF	TGTGCCAGTAGTATCACATTCGGGGACGGCGGTCAGCCCCAGCATTTT
TRBV9	once	TRBD1	15	TRBJ2-1	CASSGQGYTINEQFF	TGTGCCAGCAGCGGACAGGGATATACAATCAATGAGCAGTTCTTC
TRBV7-9	.	TRBD1	14	TRBJ2-7	CASSSGTGLGEQYF	TGTGCCAGCAGCTCAGGGACAGGGTTAGGCGAGCAGTACTTC
TRBV9	.	.	16	TRBJ2-1	CASSEDSGLSYNEQFF	TGTGCCAGCAGCGAAGATAGCGGACTCTCCTACAATGAGCAGTTCTTC
TRBV9	.	.	15	TRBJ2-6	CASSPRLSGANVLTF	TGTGCCAGCAGCCCCCGGCTCTCTGGGGCCAACGTCCTGACTTTC
TRBV6-5	.	.	13	TRBJ1-1	CASSYAENTEAFF	TGTGCCAGCAGTTACGCGGAGAACACTGAAGCTTTCTTT
TRBV10-3	.	TRBD1	14	TRBJ2-5	CAISRGQAQETQYF	TGTGCCATCAGTCGAGGACAGGCGCAAGAGACCCAGTACTTC
TRBV6-5	.	.	13	TRBJ2-7	CASSYRNSYEQYF	TGTGCCAGCAGTTATAGAAACTCCTACGAGCAGTACTTC
TRBV4-1	.	TRBD2	14	TRBJ2-7	CASSRPGGYYEQYF	TGCGCCAGCAGCCGTCCCGGGGGGTACTACGAGCAGTACTTC
TRBV2	few	TRBD1	14	TRBJ2-7	CASIEGQNTYEQYF	TGTGCCAGCATCGAGGGACAGAATACCTACGAGCAGTACTTC
TRBV7-8	.	TRBD1	17	TRBJ1-5	CASSRGQGSMSNQPQHF	TGTGCCAGCAGCAGGGGACAGGGGAGTATGAGCAATCAGCCCCAGCATTTT
TRBV9	.	.	13	TRBJ1-2	CASSVDGNYGYTF	TGTGCCAGCAGCGTGGACGGCAACTATGGCTACACCTTC
TRBV29-1	.	.	13	TRBJ1-1	CSVVAQGNTEAFF	TGCAGCGTTGTCGCTCAGGGTAACACTGAAGCTTTCTTT
TRBV6-5	.	.	13	TRBJ2-1	CASVGGFYNEQFF	TGTGCCAGCGTTGGCGGGTTCTACAATGAGCAGTTCTTC
TRBV4-2	.	TRBD2	17	TRBJ2-1	CASSRRGAGLVANEQFF	TGTGCCAGCAGCCGGAGGGGTGCGGGACTAGTGGCTAATGAGCAGTTCTTC
TRBV5-1	.	.	14	TRBJ2-2	CASSPAGNTGELFF	TGCGCCAGCAGTCCGGCCGGGAACACCGGGGAGCTGTTTTTT
TRBV11-2	once	.	14	TRBJ2-5	CASRPGQGGETQYF	TGTGCCAGCAGACCTGGACAGGGAGGGGAGACCCAGTACTTC
TRBV5-1	once	.	14	TRBJ1-1	CASSPSLGPTEAFF	TGCGCCAGCAGCCCTTCCCTCGGGCCGACTGAAGCTTTCTTT
TRBV6-1	.	.	15	TRBJ2-3	CASSARRGSTDTQYF	TGTGCCAGCAGTGCCAGGAGGGGAAGCACAGATACGCAGTATTTT
TRBV6-6	.	.	15	TRBJ2-3	CASRTRDTRTDTQYF	TGTGCCAGCAGAACAAGGGACACTCGCACAGATACGCAGTATTTT
TRBV5-5	once	TRBD1	14	TRBJ1-5	CASSRQGLNQPQHF	TGTGCCAGCAGCCGACAGGGCCTAAATCAGCCCCAGCATTTT
TRBV11-2	.	.	14	TRBJ2-7	CASSLGRGTYEQYF	TGTGCCAGCAGCTTAGGGAGGGGGACCTACGAGCAGTACTTC
TRBV5-1	.	.	14	TRBJ1-4	CASSLQGGREKLFF	TGCGCCAGCAGCTTACAGGGTGGTCGTGAAAAACTGTTTTTT
TRBV5-1	.	.	12	TRBJ2-1	CASSLDLERQFF	TGCGCCAGCAGCTTGGATCTTGAGAGACAGTTCTTC
TRBV18	.	.	13	TRBJ1-1	CASSPPSATEAFF	TGTGCCAGCTCACCACCGTCGGCCACTGAAGCTTTCTTT
TRBV4-2	.	TRBD1	15	TRBJ1-5	CASSQVGQATTPQHF	TGTGCCAGCAGCCAAGTTGGACAGGCCACGACTCCCCAGCATTTT
TRBV2	once	.	15	TRBJ1-5	CASRETSGGNQPQHF	TGTGCCAGCAGAGAGACGTCTGGGGGCAATCAGCCCCAGCATTTT